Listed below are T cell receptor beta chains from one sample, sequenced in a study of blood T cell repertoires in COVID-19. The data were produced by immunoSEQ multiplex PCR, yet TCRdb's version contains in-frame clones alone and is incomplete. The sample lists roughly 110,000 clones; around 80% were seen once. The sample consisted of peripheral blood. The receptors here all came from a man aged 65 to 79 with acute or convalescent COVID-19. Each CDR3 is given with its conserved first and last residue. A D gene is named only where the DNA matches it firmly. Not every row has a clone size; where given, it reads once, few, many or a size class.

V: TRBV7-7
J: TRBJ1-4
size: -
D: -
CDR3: CASSFAGGNEKLFF
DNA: TGTGCCAGCAGCTTTGCGGGAGGGAATGAAAAACTGTTTTTT

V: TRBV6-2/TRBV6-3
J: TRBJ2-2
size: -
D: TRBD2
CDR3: CASSYRGTSGANTGELFF
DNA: TGTGCCAGCAGTTACCGCGGGACTAGCGGGGCGAACACCGGGGAGCTGTTTTTT

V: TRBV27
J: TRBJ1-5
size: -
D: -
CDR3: CASCYREGQPQHF
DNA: TGTGCCAGCTGCTACAGGGAGGGCCAGCCCCAGCATTTT

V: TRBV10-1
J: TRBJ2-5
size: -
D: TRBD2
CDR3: CATSGLADIQETQYF
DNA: TGCGCCACCTCGGGACTAGCGGACATCCAAGAGACCCAGTACTTC

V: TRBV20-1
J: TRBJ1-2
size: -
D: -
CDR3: CSARDVYGYTF
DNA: TGCAGTGCTAGAGACGTCTATGGCTACACCTTC

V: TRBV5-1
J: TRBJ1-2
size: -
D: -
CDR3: CASSLAVGQRGYTF
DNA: TGCGCCAGCAGCTTGGCCGTGGGGCAGCGTGGCTACACCTTC

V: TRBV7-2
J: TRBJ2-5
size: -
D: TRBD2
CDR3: CASSFGLAGPQETQYF
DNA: TGTGCCAGCAGCTTCGGACTAGCGGGTCCTCAAGAGACCCAGTACTTC

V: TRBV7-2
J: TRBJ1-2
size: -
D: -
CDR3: CASSLAGRGTDGYTF
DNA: TGTGCCAGCAGCTTAGCGGGCAGGGGAACAGATGGCTACACCTTC

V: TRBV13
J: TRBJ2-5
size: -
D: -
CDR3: CASSLRRTPETQYF
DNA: TGTGCCAGCAGCCTACGGAGGACCCCAGAGACCCAGTACTTC

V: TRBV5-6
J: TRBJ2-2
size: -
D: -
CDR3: CASSFGQTGELFF
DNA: TGTGCCAGCAGCTTCGGACAGACCGGGGAGCTGTTTTTT

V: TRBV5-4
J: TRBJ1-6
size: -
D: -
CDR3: CASSIDSQNSPLHF
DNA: TGTGCCAGCAGCATCGACAGCCAGAATTCACCCCTCCACTTT

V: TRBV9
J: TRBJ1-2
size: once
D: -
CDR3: CASSVTELYGYTF
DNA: TGTGCCAGCAGCGTTACGGAGTTATATGGCTACACCTTC

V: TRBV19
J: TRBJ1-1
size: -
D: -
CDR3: CASSYQGTTEAFF
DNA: TGTGCCAGTAGTTACCAGGGAACCACTGAAGCTTTCTTT

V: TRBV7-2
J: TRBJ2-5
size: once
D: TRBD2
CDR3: CASSSGTSGGAGEETQYF
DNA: TGTGCCAGCAGCTCCGGGACTAGCGGGGGGGCTGGAGAAGAGACCCAGTACTTC

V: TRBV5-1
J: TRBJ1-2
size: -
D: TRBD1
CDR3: CASSLEGQGDTNYGYTF
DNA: TGCGCCAGCAGCTTGGAGGGACAGGGGGACACTAACTATGGCTACACCTTC

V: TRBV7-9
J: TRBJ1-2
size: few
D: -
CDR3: CASSFSDGGPFYGYTF
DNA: TGTGCCAGCAGCTTTTCTGATGGAGGACCGTTCTATGGCTACACCTTC

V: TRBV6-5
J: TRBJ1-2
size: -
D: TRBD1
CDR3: CASSTGGSLNYGYTF
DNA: TGTGCCAGCAGTACAGGGGGCTCCCTAAACTATGGCTACACCTTC

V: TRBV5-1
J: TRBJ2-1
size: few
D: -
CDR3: CASSLVGEQFF
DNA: TGCGCCAGCAGCTTGGTTGGCGAGCAGTTCTTC

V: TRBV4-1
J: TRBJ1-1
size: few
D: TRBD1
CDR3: CASSRGTGDDTEAFF
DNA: TGCGCCAGCAGCCGAGGAACAGGGGATGACACTGAAGCTTTCTTT

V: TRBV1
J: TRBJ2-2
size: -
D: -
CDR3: CTSSPPWGGIGELFF
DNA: TGCACCAGCAGCCCACCCTGGGGGGGCATCGGGGAGCTGTTTTTT

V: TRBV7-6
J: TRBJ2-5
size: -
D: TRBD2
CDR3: CASSSRSGTSGETQYF
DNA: TGTGCCAGCAGCTCAAGATCCGGGACTAGCGGAGAGACCCAGTACTTC

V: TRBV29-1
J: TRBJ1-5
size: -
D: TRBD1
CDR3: CSAGQGAGQPQHF
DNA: TGCAGCGCCGGACAGGGGGCCGGTCAGCCCCAGCATTTT

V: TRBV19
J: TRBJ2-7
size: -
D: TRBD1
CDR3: CASSIRGQGHSSYEQYF
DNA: TGTGCCAGTAGTATAAGGGGACAGGGGCACAGCTCCTACGAGCAGTACTTC

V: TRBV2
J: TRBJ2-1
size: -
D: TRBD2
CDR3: CASYRAGGREISYNEQFF
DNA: TGTGCCAGTTATCGGGCGGGGGGCAGAGAGATTTCGTACAATGAGCAGTTCTTC

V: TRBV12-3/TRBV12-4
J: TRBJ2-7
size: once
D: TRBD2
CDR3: CASKAGGTYEQYF
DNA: TGTGCCAGCAAAGCCGGGGGGACCTACGAGCAGTACTTC

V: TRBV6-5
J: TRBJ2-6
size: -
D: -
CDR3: CASSYAQGSGANVLTF
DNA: TGTGCCAGCAGTTATGCTCAGGGTTCCGGGGCCAACGTCCTGACTTTC

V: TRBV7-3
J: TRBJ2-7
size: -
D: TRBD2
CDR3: CASSLHASWRGAHYEQYF
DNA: TGTGCCAGCAGCCTCCACGCGTCGTGGCGGGGGGCCCACTACGAGCAGTACTTC

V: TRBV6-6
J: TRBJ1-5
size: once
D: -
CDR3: CASMRGDQPQHF
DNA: TGTGCCAGCATGCGGGGGGATCAGCCCCAGCATTTT

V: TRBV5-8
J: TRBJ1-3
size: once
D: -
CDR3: CASRARVGGSGNTIYF
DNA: TGTGCCAGCAGGGCACGGGTCGGGGGCTCTGGAAACACCATATATTTT

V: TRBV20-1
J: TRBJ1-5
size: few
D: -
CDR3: CSASPGVRQPQHF
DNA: TGCAGTGCTAGTCCGGGGGTGCGTCAGCCCCAGCATTTT

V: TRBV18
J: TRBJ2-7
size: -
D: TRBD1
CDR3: CASSPLDRGLYEQYF
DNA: TGTGCCAGCTCACCATTAGACAGGGGGCTCTACGAGCAGTACTTC

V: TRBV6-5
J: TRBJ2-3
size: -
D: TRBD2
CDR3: CASRRSGESTDTQYF
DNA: TGTGCCAGCAGACGTAGCGGGGAAAGCACAGATACGCAGTATTTT

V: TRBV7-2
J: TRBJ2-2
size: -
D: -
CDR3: CASSYPPSGKTGELFF
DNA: TGTGCCAGCAGCTACCCCCCATCAGGGAAAACCGGGGAGCTGTTTTTT

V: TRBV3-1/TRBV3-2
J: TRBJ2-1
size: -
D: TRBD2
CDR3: CASSRNGAGGRNEQFF
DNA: TGTGCCAGCAGCCGGAACGGAGCGGGGGGCCGCAATGAGCAGTTCTTC

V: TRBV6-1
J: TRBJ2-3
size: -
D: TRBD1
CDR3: CASSSGQGGTDTQYF
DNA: TGTGCCAGCAGCAGTGGACAGGGGGGCACAGATACGCAGTATTTT

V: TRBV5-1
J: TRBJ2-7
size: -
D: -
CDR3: CASSFESSYEQYF
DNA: TGCGCCAGCAGCTTCGAGAGCTCCTACGAGCAGTACTTC

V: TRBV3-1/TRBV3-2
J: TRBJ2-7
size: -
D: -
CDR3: CASSQGTETYEQYF
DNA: TGTGCCAGCAGCCAAGGAACGGAGACCTACGAGCAGTACTTC

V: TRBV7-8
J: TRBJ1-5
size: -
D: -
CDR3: CASSLAGRGNQPQHF
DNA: TGTGCCAGCAGCTTAGCGGGCAGGGGCAATCAGCCCCAGCATTTT

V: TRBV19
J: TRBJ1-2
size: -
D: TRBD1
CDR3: CASSILTGGSVGYTF
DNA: TGTGCCAGTAGTATACTGACAGGGGGCTCGGTTGGCTACACCTTC

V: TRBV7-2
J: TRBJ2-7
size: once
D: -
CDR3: CASSLDRGGAGGQYF
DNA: TGTGCCAGCAGCTTAGATCGAGGGGGGGCCGGCGGGCAGTACTTC

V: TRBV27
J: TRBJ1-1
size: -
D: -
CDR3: CASSEPGITEAFF
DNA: TGTGCCAGCAGCGAACCAGGGATCACTGAAGCTTTCTTT

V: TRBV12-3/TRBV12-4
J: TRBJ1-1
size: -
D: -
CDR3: CASTTMGYTEAFF
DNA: TGTGCCAGCACAACTATGGGTTACACTGAAGCTTTCTTT

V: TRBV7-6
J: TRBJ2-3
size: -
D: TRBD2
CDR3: CASSLDSGGATDTQYF
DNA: TGTGCCAGCAGCTTAGATAGCGGGGGAGCCACAGATACGCAGTATTTT

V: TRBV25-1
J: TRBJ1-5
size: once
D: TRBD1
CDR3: CATRQGEGQPQHF
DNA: TGTGCCACCCGACAGGGGGAAGGTCAGCCCCAGCATTTT

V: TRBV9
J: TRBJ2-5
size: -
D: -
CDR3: CASTTGGTGTEETQYF
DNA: TGTGCCAGCACCACGGGGGGGACAGGGACCGAAGAGACCCAGTACTTC

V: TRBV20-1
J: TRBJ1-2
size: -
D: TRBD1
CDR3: CSASTWDRASNGYTF
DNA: TGCAGTGCAAGTACCTGGGACAGGGCGTCAAATGGCTACACCTTC